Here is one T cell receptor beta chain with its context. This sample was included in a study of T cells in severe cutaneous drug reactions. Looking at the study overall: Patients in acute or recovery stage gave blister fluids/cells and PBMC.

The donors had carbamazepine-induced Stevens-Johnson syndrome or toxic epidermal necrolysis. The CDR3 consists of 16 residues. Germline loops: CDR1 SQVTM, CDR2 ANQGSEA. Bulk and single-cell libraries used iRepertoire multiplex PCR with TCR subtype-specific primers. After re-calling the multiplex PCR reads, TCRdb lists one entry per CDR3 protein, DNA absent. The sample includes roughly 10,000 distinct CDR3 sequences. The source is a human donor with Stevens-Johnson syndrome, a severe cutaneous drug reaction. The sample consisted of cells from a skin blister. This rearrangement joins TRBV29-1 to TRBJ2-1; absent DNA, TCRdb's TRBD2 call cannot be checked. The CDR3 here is CSVEGLETGIYNEQFF.